The clone carrying this T cell receptor (beta chain) has a handful of counts. Antigen: not known. This sample is part of a study of T-cell memory formation after mild COVID-19. The authors produced TCR alpha and TCR beta cDNA libraries with sample barcodes and UMIs by 5'RACE using constant-segment primers. Each CDR3 protein is one row after TCRdb ran MiXCR on the 5' RACE reads. The repertoire holds about 290,000 distinct CDR3 sequences, with approximately 16% as singletons. Whole-study results and caveats: A subset of responding clones appeared in pre-infection memory, suggesting cross-reactive memory joined. SARS-CoV-2 specificity of second-wave clones peaking day 37 was unconfirmed. Contracting CD8+ clones were enriched in EMRA, CD4+ mainly in CM and EM.

Germline V gene sequence: CDR1 WNHNN, CDR2 SYGVQD (reference sequence). There are 15 residues in the CDR3. J gave up 2 bases and V 0 bases, and 2 bases lay outside the gene matches. The rearrangement links TRBV10-1 to TRBJ2-3; the match to TRBD2 covers 7 bases. The clonotype comes from a man aged 18 to 29 who had mild COVID-19 (a few samples of this study predate the infection). Cell type and time point are not known. Material for sequencing was PBMCs or a T cell subset sorted from them (not recorded which). The DNA of the CDR3 is TGCGCCAGCAGTGAGTCGAGCGGGGTCACAGATACGCAGTATTTT. Protein sequence: CASSESSGVTDTQYF.